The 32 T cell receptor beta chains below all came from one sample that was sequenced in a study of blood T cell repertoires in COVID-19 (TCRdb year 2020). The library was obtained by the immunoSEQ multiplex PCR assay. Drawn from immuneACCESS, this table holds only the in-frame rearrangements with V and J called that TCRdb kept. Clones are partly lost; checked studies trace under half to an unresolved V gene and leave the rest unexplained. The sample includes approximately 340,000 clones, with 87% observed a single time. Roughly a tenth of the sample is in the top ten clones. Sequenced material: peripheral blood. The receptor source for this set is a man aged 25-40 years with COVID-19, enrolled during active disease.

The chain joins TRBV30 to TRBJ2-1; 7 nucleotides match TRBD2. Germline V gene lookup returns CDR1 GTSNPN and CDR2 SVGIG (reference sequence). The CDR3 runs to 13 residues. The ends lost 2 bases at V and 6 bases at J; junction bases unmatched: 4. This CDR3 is CAWSFSSGNEQFF. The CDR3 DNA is TGTGCCTGGAGTTTCTCTAGCGGCAATGAGCAGTTCTTC.

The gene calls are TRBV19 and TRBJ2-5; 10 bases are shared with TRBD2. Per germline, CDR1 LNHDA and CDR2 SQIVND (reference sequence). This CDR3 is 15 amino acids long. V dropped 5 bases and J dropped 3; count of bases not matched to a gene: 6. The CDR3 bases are TGTGCCAGTAGTCTCGGACTAGCGGCCAAAGAGACCCAGTACTTC. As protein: CASSLGLAAKETQYF.

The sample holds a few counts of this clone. CDR3 region: CASSTQGIGYTF. The CDR3 coding sequence is TGTGCCAGTAGTACCCAGGGTATTGGCTACACCTTC. The V and J genes are TRBV19 and TRBJ1-2, with D possibly matching TRBD1 (5 bases). Germline CDR1 is LNHDA and CDR2 is SQIVND (reference sequence). Trimming took off 4 bases at V and 7 bases at J, with 10 bases between the two ends. CDR3 length: 12 residues.

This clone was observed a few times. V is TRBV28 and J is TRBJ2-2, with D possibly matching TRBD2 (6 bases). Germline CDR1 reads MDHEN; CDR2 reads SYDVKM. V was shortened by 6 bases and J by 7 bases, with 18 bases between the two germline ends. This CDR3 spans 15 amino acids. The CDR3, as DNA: TGTGCCAGCAGCCCCGGGGAGGACCAAGGCGGGGAGCTGTTTTTT. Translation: CASSPGEDQGGELFF.

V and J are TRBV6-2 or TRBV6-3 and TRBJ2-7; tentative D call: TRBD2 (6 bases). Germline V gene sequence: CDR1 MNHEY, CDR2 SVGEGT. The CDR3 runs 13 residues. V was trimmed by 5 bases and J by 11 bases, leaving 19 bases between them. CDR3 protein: CASSTGETRVEYF. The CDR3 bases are TGTGCCAGCAGTACGGGGGAGACCAGGGTGGAGTACTTC.

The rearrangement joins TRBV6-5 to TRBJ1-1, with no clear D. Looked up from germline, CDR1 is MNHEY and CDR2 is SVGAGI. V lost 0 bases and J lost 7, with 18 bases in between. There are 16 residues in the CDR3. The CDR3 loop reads CASSYSGVRAWDEAFF. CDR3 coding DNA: TGTGCCAGCAGTTACTCGGGTGTGAGGGCTTGGGATGAAGCTTTCTTT.

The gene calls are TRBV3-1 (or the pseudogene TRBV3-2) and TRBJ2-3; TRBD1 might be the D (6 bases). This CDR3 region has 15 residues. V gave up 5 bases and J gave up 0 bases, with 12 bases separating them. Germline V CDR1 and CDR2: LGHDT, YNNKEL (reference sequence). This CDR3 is CASSAGTHSTDTQYF. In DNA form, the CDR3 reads TGTGCCAGCAGCGCCGGGACACATAGCACAGATACGCAGTATTTT.

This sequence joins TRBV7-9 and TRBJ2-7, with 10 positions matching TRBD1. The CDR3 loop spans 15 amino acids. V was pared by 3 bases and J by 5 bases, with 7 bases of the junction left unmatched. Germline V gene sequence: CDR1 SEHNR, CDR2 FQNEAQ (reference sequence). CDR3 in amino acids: CASSFRDRGFHEQYF. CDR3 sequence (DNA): TGTGCCAGCAGCTTCCGGGACAGGGGCTTCCACGAGCAGTACTTC.

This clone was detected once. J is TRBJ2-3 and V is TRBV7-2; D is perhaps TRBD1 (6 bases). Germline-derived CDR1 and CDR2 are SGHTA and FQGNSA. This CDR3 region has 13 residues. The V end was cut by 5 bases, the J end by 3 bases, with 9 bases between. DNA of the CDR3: TGTGCCAGCAGCCTTCAGGGGACAGATACGCAGTATTTT. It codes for CASSLQGTDTQYF.

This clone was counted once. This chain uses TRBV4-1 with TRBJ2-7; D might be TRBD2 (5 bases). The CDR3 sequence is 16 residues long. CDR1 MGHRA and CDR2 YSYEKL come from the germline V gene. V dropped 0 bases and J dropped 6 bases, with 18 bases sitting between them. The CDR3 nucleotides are TGCGCCAGCAGCCAAGATGTGTCTACCGGGAACGGCGAGCAGTACTTC. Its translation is CASSQDVSTGNGEQYF.

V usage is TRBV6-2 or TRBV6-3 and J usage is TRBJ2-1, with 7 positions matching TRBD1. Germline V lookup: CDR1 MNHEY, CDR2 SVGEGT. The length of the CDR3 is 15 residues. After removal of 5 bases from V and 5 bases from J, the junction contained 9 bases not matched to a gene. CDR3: CASSKTGKRNNEQFF. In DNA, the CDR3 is TGTGCCAGCAGTAAGACAGGGAAAAGGAACAATGAGCAGTTCTTC.

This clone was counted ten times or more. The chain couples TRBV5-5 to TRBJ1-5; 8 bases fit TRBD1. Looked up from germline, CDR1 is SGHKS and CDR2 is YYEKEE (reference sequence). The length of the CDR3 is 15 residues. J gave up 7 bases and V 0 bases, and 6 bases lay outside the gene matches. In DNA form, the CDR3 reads TGTGCCAGCAGCTTGGAGAGACAGGGGACACAGCCCCAGCATTTT. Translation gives CASSLERQGTQPQHF.

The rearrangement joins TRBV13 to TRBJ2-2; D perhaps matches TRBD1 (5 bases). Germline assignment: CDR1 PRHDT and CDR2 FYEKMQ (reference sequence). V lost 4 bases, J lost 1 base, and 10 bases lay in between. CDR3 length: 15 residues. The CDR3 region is CASSYPQGNTGELFF. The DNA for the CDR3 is TGTGCCAGCAGCTACCCCCAGGGGAACACCGGGGAGCTGTTTTTT. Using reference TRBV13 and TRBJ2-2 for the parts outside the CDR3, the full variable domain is AAGVIQSPRHLIKEKRETATLKCYPIPRHDTVYWYQQGPGQDPQFLISFYEKMQSDKGSIPDRFSAQQFSDYHSELNMSSLELGDSALYFCASSYPQGNTGELFFGEGSRLTVL.

The CDR3: CASSFVGGGNTGELFF. As DNA, the CDR3 is TGTGCCAGCAGCTTTGTCGGCGGGGGGAACACCGGGGAGCTGTTTTTT. The rearrangement joins TRBV7-2 to TRBJ2-2; 7 bases match TRBD2. Looked up from germline, CDR1 is SGHTA and CDR2 is FQGNSA. CDR3 length equals 16 residues. V lost 3 bases and J lost 1; bases outside the gene matches: 5.

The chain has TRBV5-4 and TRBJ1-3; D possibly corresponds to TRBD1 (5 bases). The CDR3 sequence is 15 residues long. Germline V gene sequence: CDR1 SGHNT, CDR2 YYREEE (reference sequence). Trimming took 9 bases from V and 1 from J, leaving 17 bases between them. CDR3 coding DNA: TGTGCCACCCGTCTTGGAGGGGCTTCTGGAAACACCATATATTTT. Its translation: CATRLGGASGNTIYF.

The CDR3 sequence: CASSFWFTGGGSPEAFF. CDR3 nucleotide sequence: TGTGCCAGCAGCTTTTGGTTTACAGGGGGAGGGTCCCCTGAAGCTTTCTTT. The chain joins TRBV7-2 to TRBJ1-1; 8 bases align to TRBD1. From germline, CDR1 is SGHTA and CDR2 FQGNSA. V lost 3 bases to trimming and J lost 6 bases; unmatched junction nucleotides: 15. CDR3 length: 17 residues.

The CDR3 loop is CASSYRTSGISYEQYF. The DNA of the CDR3 is TGTGCCAGCAGTTACAGGACTAGCGGCATTTCCTACGAGCAGTACTTC. The chain recombines TRBV6-2 or TRBV6-3 with TRBJ2-7, with TRBD2 matching over 10 bases. This CDR3 is built from 16 residues. Germline trimming cut 2 bases from V and 1 base from J; bases unmatched to any gene: 5. The V gene's germline CDR1 is MNHEY and CDR2 SVGEGT.

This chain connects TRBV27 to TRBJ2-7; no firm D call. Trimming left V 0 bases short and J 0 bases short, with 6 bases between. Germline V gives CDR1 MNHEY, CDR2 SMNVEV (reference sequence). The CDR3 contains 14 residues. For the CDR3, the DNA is TGTGCCAGCAGTTTATCGGCCAGCTCCTACGAGCAGTACTTC. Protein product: CASSLSASSYEQYF.

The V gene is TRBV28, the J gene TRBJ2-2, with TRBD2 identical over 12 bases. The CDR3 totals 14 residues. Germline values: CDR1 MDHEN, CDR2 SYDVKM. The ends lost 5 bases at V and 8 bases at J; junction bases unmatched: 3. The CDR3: CASSGTSGFGELFF. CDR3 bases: TGTGCCAGCAGTGGGACTAGCGGGTTTGGGGAGCTGTTTTTT.

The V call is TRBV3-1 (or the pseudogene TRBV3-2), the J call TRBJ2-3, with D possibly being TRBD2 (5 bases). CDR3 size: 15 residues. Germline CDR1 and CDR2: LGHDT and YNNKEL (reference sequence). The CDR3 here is CASHDPEASTDTQYF. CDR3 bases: TGTGCGAGCCACGACCCGGAGGCTAGCACAGATACGCAGTATTTT.

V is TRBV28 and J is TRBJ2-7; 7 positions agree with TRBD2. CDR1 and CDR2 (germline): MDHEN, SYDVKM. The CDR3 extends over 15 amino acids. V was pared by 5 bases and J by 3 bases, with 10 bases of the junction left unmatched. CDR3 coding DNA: TGTGCCAGCAGTACACCGGGACTAAACCGCTACGAGCAGTACTTC. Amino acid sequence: CASSTPGLNRYEQYF.

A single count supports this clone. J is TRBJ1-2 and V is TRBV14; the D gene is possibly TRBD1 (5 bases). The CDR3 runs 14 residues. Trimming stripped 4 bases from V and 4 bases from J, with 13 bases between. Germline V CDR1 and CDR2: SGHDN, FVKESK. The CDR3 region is CASSRSAGIYGYTF. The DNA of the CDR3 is TGTGCCAGCAGCCGAAGTGCAGGGATCTATGGCTACACCTTC.

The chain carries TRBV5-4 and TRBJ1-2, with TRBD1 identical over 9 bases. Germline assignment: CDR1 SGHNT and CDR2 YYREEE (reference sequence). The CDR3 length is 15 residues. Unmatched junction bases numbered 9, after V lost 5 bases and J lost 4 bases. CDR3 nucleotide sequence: TGTGCCAGCAGTTGGGGACAGGGACGGGGCTATGGCTACACCTTC. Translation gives CASSWGQGRGYGYTF.

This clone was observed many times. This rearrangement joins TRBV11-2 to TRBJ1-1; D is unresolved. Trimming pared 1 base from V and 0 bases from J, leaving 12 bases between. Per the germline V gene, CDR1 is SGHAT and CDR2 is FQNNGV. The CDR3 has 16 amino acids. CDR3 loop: CASSLVRAAMNTEAFF. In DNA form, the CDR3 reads TGTGCCAGCAGCTTAGTGCGGGCAGCTATGAACACTGAAGCTTTCTTT.

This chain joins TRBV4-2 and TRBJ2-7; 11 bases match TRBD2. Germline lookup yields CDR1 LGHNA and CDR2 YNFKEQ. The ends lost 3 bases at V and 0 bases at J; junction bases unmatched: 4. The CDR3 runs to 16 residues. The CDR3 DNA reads TGTGCCAGCAGCCAGCCTACTAGCGGGAGCTCCTACGAGCAGTACTTC. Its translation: CASSQPTSGSSYEQYF.

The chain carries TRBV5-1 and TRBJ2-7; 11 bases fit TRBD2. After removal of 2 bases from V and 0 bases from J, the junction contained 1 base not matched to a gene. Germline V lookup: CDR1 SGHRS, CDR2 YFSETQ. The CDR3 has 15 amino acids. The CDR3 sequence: CASSFGTSGSYEQYF. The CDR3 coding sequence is TGCGCCAGCAGCTTCGGGACTAGCGGCTCCTACGAGCAGTACTTC. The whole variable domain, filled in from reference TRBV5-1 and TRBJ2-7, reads KAGVTQTPRYLIKTRGQQVTLSCSPISGHRSVSWYQQTPGQGLQFLFEYFSETQRNKGNFPGRFSGRQFSNSRSEMNVSTLELGDSALYLCASSFGTSGSYEQYFGPGTRLTVT.

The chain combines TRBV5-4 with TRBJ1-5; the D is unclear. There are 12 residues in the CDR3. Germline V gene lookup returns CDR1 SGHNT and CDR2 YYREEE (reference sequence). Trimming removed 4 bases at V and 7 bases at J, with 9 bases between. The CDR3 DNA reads TGTGCCAGCAGCCACTACGGGCAGCCCCAGCATTTT. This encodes CASSHYGQPQHF.

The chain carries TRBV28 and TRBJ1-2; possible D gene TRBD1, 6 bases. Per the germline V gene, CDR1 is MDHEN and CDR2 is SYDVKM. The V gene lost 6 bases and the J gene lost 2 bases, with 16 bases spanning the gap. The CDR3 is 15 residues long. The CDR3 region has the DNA TGTGCCAGCAGGACCACGGGGGGGGCGAACTATGGCTACACCTTC. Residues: CASRTTGGANYGYTF.

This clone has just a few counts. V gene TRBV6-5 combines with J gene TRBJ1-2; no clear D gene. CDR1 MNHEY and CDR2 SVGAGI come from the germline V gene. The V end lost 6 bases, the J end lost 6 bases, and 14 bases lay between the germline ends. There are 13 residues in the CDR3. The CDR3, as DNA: TGTGCCAGCAGGACCGCCGGGTACGATGGCTACACCTTC. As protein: CASRTAGYDGYTF.

CDR3 in DNA: TGCGCCAGCAGCTTGGGGGGACAGAGCTACGAGCAGTACTTC. Translated: CASSLGGQSYEQYF. The chain combines TRBV5-1 with TRBJ2-7; 7 bases agree with TRBD1. CDR1 and CDR2 from the germline V gene are SGHRS and YFSETQ. V lost 0 bases, J lost 3 bases, and 3 bases stayed unmatched. The CDR3 has 14 residues.

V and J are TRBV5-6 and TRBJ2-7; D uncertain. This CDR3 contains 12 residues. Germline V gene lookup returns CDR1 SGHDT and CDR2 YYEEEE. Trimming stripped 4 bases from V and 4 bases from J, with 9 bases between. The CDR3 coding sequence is TGTGCCAGCAGCCCTTCCCAGTACGAGCAGTACTTC. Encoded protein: CASSPSQYEQYF.

For the CDR3, the DNA is TGTGCCAGCAGCCCATCAGTCACAGGGAATGAGCAGTTCTTC. This gives the protein CASSPSVTGNEQFF. The chain carries TRBV27 and TRBJ2-1; a possible D gene is TRBD1 (6 bases). V lost 6 bases and J 7 bases, leaving 16 bases between the germline ends. The CDR3 has 14 amino acids. Germline V CDR1 and CDR2: MNHEY, SMNVEV (reference sequence).